Listed here are 13 T cell receptor beta chains from one sample, sequenced in a study of blood T cell repertoires in COVID-19. TCRdb's copy holds only in-frame clones and misses some; the assay was immunoSEQ multiplex PCR. The data contain around 200,000 clones, more than 70% of them singletons. The specimen was peripheral blood. Receptors originate from a man in his forties with active or convalescent COVID-19.

This clone was found a few times. The V gene is TRBV9, the J gene TRBJ1-4; 8 nucleotides match TRBD1. Germline V CDR1 and CDR2: SGDLS, YYNGEE. The CDR3 has 16 amino acids. V shed 3 bases and J 2 bases; nucleotides not matched to a gene: 6. CDR3 DNA: TGTGCCAGCAGCGCCGGACAGGGAGGGACTAATGAAAAACTGTTTTTT. Translation gives CASSAGQGGTNEKLFF.

V and J are TRBV5-8 and TRBJ1-4; no firm D call. The CDR3 has 16 amino acids. The germline V gene encodes CDR1 SGHTS and CDR2 YDEGEE. The V and J ends lost 0 bases and 3 bases respectively, with 12 bases between them. The chain's CDR3 is CASSLGSAAANEKLFF. In nucleotides, the CDR3 is TGTGCCAGCAGCTTGGGTAGTGCGGCAGCTAATGAAAAACTGTTTTTT. Using reference TRBV5-8 and TRBJ1-4 for the parts outside the CDR3, the full variable domain is EAGVTQSPTHLIKTRGQQATLRCSPISGHTSVYWYQQALGLGLQFLLWYDEGEERNRGNFPPRFSGRQFPNYSSELNVNALELEDSALYLCASSLGSAAANEKLFFGSGTQLSVL.

V gene TRBV18 combines with J gene TRBJ2-4; 7 positions match TRBD1. This CDR3 is 15 amino acids long. Trimming removed 3 bases from V and 1 base from J; junction bases left unmatched: 3. Germline CDR1 is KGHSH and CDR2 is LQKENI. The CDR3 bases are TGTGCCAGCTCACCGACAGGGAAGGCCAAAAACATTCAGTACTTC. Translation gives CASSPTGKAKNIQYF.

This sequence joins TRBV2 and TRBJ2-6; D gene unclear. This CDR3 has 17 residues. Trimming left V 4 bases short and J 0 bases short, with 13 bases between. Germline CDR1 and CDR2: SNHLY and FYNNEI. In DNA, the CDR3 is TGTGCCAGCAGTGGAGGCGGCAGCTTCTCTGGGGCCAACGTCCTGACTTTC. Translation: CASSGGGSFSGANVLTF.

This clone has only a few counts. The chain employs TRBV3-1 (or the pseudogene TRBV3-2) and TRBJ2-7, with D unresolved. V gave up 1 base and J gave up 5 bases, with 12 bases separating them. CDR3 length: 14 residues. Germline V gene lookup returns CDR1 LGHDT and CDR2 YNNKEL (reference sequence). The CDR3 loop reads CASSQGYGDDEQYF. For the CDR3, the DNA is TGTGCCAGCAGCCAAGGGTACGGAGACGACGAGCAGTACTTC.

In its sample, this clone was seen once. The V and J genes are TRBV30 and TRBJ1-4, with D perhaps TRBD1 (5 bases). Deletions cut 2 bases from V and 7 bases from J, with 11 bases between. The CDR3 runs to 13 residues. Germline loops: CDR1 GTSNPN, CDR2 SVGIG (reference sequence). The CDR3 loop is CAWSSQGGEKLFF. Written as DNA, the CDR3 is TGTGCCTGGAGTAGCCAGGGAGGTGAAAAACTGTTTTTT.

The chain uses TRBV2 and TRBJ2-7, with D uncertain. V gave up 2 bases and J gave up 3 bases, with 5 bases separating them. The CDR3 is made up of 12 amino acids. The germline V gene encodes CDR1 SNHLY and CDR2 FYNNEI. DNA of the CDR3: TGTGCCAGCAGTGAACCGTTCTACGAGCAGTACTTC. This translates into CASSEPFYEQYF.

This sequence joins TRBV2 and TRBJ2-1, with D perhaps TRBD1 (6 bases). The V and J ends lost 7 bases and 0 bases respectively, with 19 bases between them. CDR1 and CDR2 (germline): SNHLY, FYNNEI. The CDR3 is 17 residues long. CDR3 DNA: TGTGCCAGCAAGGCGGGTTCCGGGACATTCTCCTACAATGAGCAGTTCTTC. Translated: CASKAGSGTFSYNEQFF. Supplemented by reference TRBV2 and TRBJ2-1, the full variable domain reads EPEVTQTPSHQVTQMGQEVILRCVPISNHLYFYWYRQILGQKVEFLVSFYNNEISEKSEIFDDQFSVERPDGSNFTLKIRSTKLEDSAMYFCASKAGSGTFSYNEQFFGPGTRLTVL.

The chain uses TRBV7-2 and TRBJ2-2, with 11 bases lining up with TRBD1. There are 15 residues in the CDR3. CDR1 and CDR2 (germline): SGHTA, FQGNSA. V was clipped by 5 bases and J by 7 bases; unmatched bases: 6. For the CDR3, the DNA is TGTGCCAGCAGCCCTGGACAGGGGGCCGGCGGGGAGCTGTTTTTT. Translated: CASSPGQGAGGELFF.

The CDR3, as DNA: TGTGCCACCAGCGGGTCCGGAGTGACCCAGTACTTC. It codes for CATSGSGVTQYF. J is TRBJ2-5 and V is TRBV24-1; D ambiguous. V lost 7 bases and J lost 7, with 12 bases in between. This CDR3 has 12 amino acids. Germline V gives CDR1 KGHDR, CDR2 SFDVKD.

Only a few counts were recorded for this clone. This chain connects TRBV11-2 to TRBJ2-2, with 11 positions matching TRBD2. V dropped 5 bases and J dropped 6; count of bases not matched to a gene: 5. CDR3 length equals 15 residues. Germline CDR1 SGHAT, CDR2 FQNNGV. Here the CDR3 reads CASSASGGTSGELFF. CDR3 DNA: TGTGCCAGCAGCGCTAGCGGGGGGACCTCCGGGGAGCTGTTTTTT. Complete variable domain (other parts from reference TRBV11-2 and TRBJ2-2): EAGVAQSPRYKIIEKRQSVAFWCNPISGHATLYWYQQILGQGPKLLIQFQNNGVVDDSQLPKDRFSAERLKGVDSTLKIQPAKLEDSAVYLCASSASGGTSGELFFGEGSRLTVL.

The J gene is TRBJ1-2, the V gene TRBV27; no clear D. The CDR3 is 14 amino acids. Germline V gene data show CDR1 as MNHEY and CDR2 as SMNVEV (reference sequence). V was trimmed by 3 bases and J by 9 bases, leaving 17 bases between them. CDR3 amino acids: CASSLDGEVWSYTF. The DNA for the CDR3 is TGTGCCAGCAGTTTGGACGGGGAGGTCTGGAGCTACACCTTC.

The CDR3, as DNA: TGTGCCAGCAGCTTGTCACCAGGGGGCCGGAGCACAGATACGCAGTATTTT. Its protein is CASSLSPGGRSTDTQYF. V is TRBV5-5 and J is TRBJ2-3; TRBD1 agrees at 8 bases. CDR1 SGHKS and CDR2 YYEKEE come from the germline V gene (reference sequence). Losses at the gene ends were 1 base for V and 0 bases for J; bases not matched to a gene: 7. There are 17 residues in the CDR3. The full variable domain, its missing parts supplied by reference TRBV5-5 and TRBJ2-3, is DAGVTQSPTHLIKTRGQQVTLRCSPISGHKSVSWYQQVLGQGPQFIFQYYEKEERGRGNFPDRFSARQFPNYSSELNVNALLLGDSALYLCASSLSPGGRSTDTQYFGPGTRLTVL.